The 29 T cell receptor beta chains below come from one sample, sequenced in a study of cytomegalovirus exposure and HLA in healthy donors (dated by TCRdb to between 2016 and 2019). To prepare the library, the immunoSEQ multiplex PCR assay was applied. A mixture of 60 forward primers for TCR Vbeta segments and 13 reverse primers for TCR Jbeta segments was used in the multiplex PCR. TCRdb provides this immuneACCESS table in a form limited to in-frame rearrangements. Some clones are lacking; in checked studies, under half of them reflect an unresolved V gene, and why the rest are absent is not known. The sample's records list about 42,000 clones. The ten largest make up over 1% of the sample. Material for sequencing was PBMCs. These receptors all come from a young man in good health and CMV-seronegative.

This chain links TRBV10-3 with TRBJ1-3; 9 positions match TRBD1. Germline-derived CDR1 and CDR2 are ENHRY and SYGVKD. V trimming: 1 base; J trimming: 0 bases; junction bases outside the gene matches: 10. There are 19 residues in the CDR3. CDR3 DNA: TGTGCCATCAGTGAGTTGCCGGACAGGGGCCCCCTCTCTGGAAACACCATATATTTT. This codes for CAISELPDRGPLSGNTIYF.

The gene calls are TRBV7-2 and TRBJ2-5; D might be TRBD2 (5 bases). The CDR3 extends over 12 amino acids. V gave up 9 bases and J gave up 7 bases, with 15 bases separating them. CDR1 and CDR2 from the germline V gene are SGHTA and FQGNSA. The CDR3 DNA follows: TGTGCCAGTGGGGTAGTCGAGGGGACCCAGTACTTC. Translated: CASGVVEGTQYF.

The chain couples TRBV11-2 to TRBJ2-2; 10 nucleotides align to TRBD1. The CDR3 runs 15 residues. Per germline, CDR1 SGHAT and CDR2 FQNNGV. J was trimmed by 10 bases and V by 4 bases; bases with no gene match: 9. CDR3 sequence: CASSSWTGGLPELFF. The CDR3 DNA sequence: TGTGCCAGCAGCTCGTGGACAGGGGGGCTCCCGGAGCTGTTTTTT.

The chain has TRBV4-2 and TRBJ1-2, with D possibly TRBD1 on 5 matching bases. The CDR3 contains 16 residues. The germline V gene has CDR1 LGHNA and CDR2 YNFKEQ. Deletions cut 0 bases from V and 2 bases from J, with 13 bases between. Here the CDR3 reads CASSQETLGGNYGYTF. Written as DNA, the CDR3 is TGTGCCAGCAGCCAAGAGACACTCGGGGGAAACTATGGCTACACCTTC.

This chain connects TRBV4-3 to TRBJ2-3; the match to TRBD1 covers 9 bases. CDR1 is LGHNA and CDR2 is YSLEER in the germline V gene. V dropped 4 bases and J dropped 6; count of bases not matched to a gene: 8. This CDR3 is 15 amino acids long. CDR3 in DNA: TGCGCCAGCAGCCGGGCACAGGGGGCGCTGGATACGCAGTATTTT. Translation gives CASSRAQGALDTQYF.

The chain combines TRBV7-9 with TRBJ2-1; 10 positions agree with TRBD2. The germline gives CDR1 SEHNR, CDR2 FQNEAQ (reference sequence). The V segment lost 1 base and the J segment 8 bases; nucleotides outside the gene matches: 5. The CDR3 has 15 residues. The CDR3 nucleotides read TGTGCCAGCAGCTTAGTTAGCGGGAGGAGTCATGAGCAGTTCTTC. Translation gives CASSLVSGRSHEQFF. The full variable domain, rest sourced from reference TRBV7-9 and TRBJ2-1, is DTGVSQNPRHKITKRGQNVTFRCDPISEHNRLYWYRQTLGQGPEFLTYFQNEAQLEKSRLLSDRFSAERPKGSFSTLEIQRTEQGDSAMYLCASSLVSGRSHEQFFGPGTRLTVL.

This chain connects TRBV5-1 to TRBJ2-7; 9 bases map to TRBD1. Germline CDR1 reads SGHRS; CDR2 reads YFSETQ. CDR3 length: 13 residues. The V segment lost 5 bases and the J segment 6 bases; nucleotides outside the gene matches: 6. CDR3 sequence: CASRWDRVGEQYF. CDR3 DNA sequence: TGCGCCAGCAGATGGGACAGGGTGGGCGAGCAGTACTTC.

The chain has TRBV7-9 and TRBJ2-1; 12 positions match TRBD2. The CDR3 runs 17 residues. Trimming removed 5 bases from V and 5 bases from J; junction bases left unmatched: 10. Germline V CDR1 and CDR2: SEHNR, FQNEAQ (reference sequence). CDR3 DNA sequence: TGTGCCAGCAGCCCGCGCTGGACTAGCGGGAACGACAATGAGCAGTTCTTC. Translation: CASSPRWTSGNDNEQFF.

The gene calls are TRBV7-2 and TRBJ1-2; TRBD1 is a possible D gene (5 bases). Germline V CDR1 and CDR2: SGHTA, FQGNSA. The V end lost 0 bases, the J end lost 4 bases, and 12 bases lay between the germline ends. CDR3 length: 15 residues. Here the CDR3 reads CASSLAPGLSYGYTF. CDR3 bases: TGTGCCAGCAGCTTAGCACCGGGACTTTCCTATGGCTACACCTTC.

This chain links TRBV19 with TRBJ2-7, with 12 bases aligning to TRBD2. V lost 8 bases and J lost 5; bases outside the gene matches: 13. Germline V lookup: CDR1 LNHDA, CDR2 SQIVND (reference sequence). The length of the CDR3 is 16 residues. The DNA of the CDR3 is TGTGCCAGTTCCAAAACCGGACTAGCGGGATTGAACGAGCAGTACTTC. Its protein product is CASSKTGLAGLNEQYF.

As regards this clone: Germline and junction disagree at one end, which may indicate a read error. The J gene is TRBJ2-2, the V gene TRBV30; a weak D match, TRBD2 (5 bases). This CDR3 is 15 amino acids long. Germline V gene lookup returns CDR1 GTSNPN and CDR2 SVGIG (reference sequence). The CDR3 is CAGRVAASNTGELFF. The CDR3 DNA reads as TGTGCCGGGAGAGTTGCGGCGTCGAACACCGGGGAGCTGTTTTTT.

The genes are TRBV30 and TRBJ2-7; no definite D call. This CDR3 has 11 residues. Germline V gives CDR1 GTSNPN, CDR2 SVGIG (reference sequence). Trimming took off 3 bases at V and 7 bases at J, with 10 bases between the two ends. CDR3 in amino acids: CAWRKSMEQYF. The CDR3 DNA is TGTGCCTGGAGGAAGAGTATGGAGCAGTACTTC. The variable domain in full, with the rest retrieved from reference TRBV30 and TRBJ2-7, is SQTIHQWPATLVQPVGSPLSLECTVEGTSNPNLYWYRQAAGRGLQLLFYSVGIGQISSEVPQNLSASRPQDRQFILSSKKLLLSDSGFYLCAWRKSMEQYFGPGTRLTVT.

The rearrangement links TRBV5-1 to TRBJ2-7; 15 nucleotides agree with TRBD2. Unmatched junction bases numbered 5, after V lost 1 base and J lost 9 bases. This CDR3 contains 15 residues. Germline-derived CDR1 and CDR2 are SGHRS and YFSETQ. CDR3 loop: CASSLRQGLAGGQYF. Written as DNA, the CDR3 is TGCGCCAGCAGCTTGCGTCAGGGACTAGCGGGAGGGCAGTACTTC.

The J gene is TRBJ1-1, the V gene TRBV11-1, with no clear D. The CDR3 consists of 14 residues. CDR1 is SGHAT, CDR2 FQDESV, per germline (reference sequence). The V end lost 2 bases, the J end lost 1 base, and 8 bases lay between the germline ends. The CDR3 region is CASSLYAANTEAFF. The CDR3 DNA reads TGTGCCAGCAGCTTATATGCGGCGAACACTGAAGCTTTCTTT.

V and J are TRBV19 and TRBJ1-5; 10 positions agree with TRBD1. The CDR3 is made up of 19 amino acids. Germline lookup yields CDR1 LNHDA and CDR2 SQIVND (reference sequence). The V and J ends lost 7 bases and 6 bases, in that order; junction bases with no gene match: 21. CDR3 nucleotides: TGTGCCAGTACCAAAATAGCCCGAGGGGGACAGGGGAGTGGTCAGCCCCAGCATTTT. Translated, it gives CASTKIARGGQGSGQPQHF.

In DNA form, the CDR3 reads TGTGCCAGCAGCTCCTTTTGGGGGGTAGCTAACTATGGCTACACCTTC. It translates to CASSSFWGVANYGYTF. V and J are TRBV7-9 and TRBJ1-2, with D perhaps matching TRBD1 (5 bases). V was clipped by 4 bases and J by 0 bases, with 15 bases between them. This CDR3 spans 16 amino acids. The V gene's germline CDR1 is SEHNR and CDR2 FQNEAQ (reference sequence).

The chain carries TRBV6-4 and TRBJ2-7; D perhaps matches TRBD1 (5 bases). Per germline, CDR1 MRHNA and CDR2 SNTAGT. V was cut by 4 bases and J by 4 bases, with 11 bases left in between. The CDR3 is made up of 13 amino acids. Here the CDR3 DNA reads TGTGCCAGCAGTGCAGAGCCAGGGTACGAGCAGTACTTC. Its protein is CASSAEPGYEQYF.

The CDR3 DNA follows: TGTGCCAGCAGCCAAGAAACGGTTGGTCTAACTGAAGCTTTCTTT. Residues: CASSQETVGLTEAFF. This rearrangement joins TRBV4-2 to TRBJ1-1; D is unresolved. The germline V gene encodes CDR1 LGHNA and CDR2 YNFKEQ. V dropped 0 bases and J dropped 5 bases, with 13 bases sitting between them. The CDR3 runs to 15 residues.

The rearrangement joins TRBV20-1 to TRBJ2-1; 7 bases align to TRBD2. The CDR3 is made up of 11 amino acids. V lost 6 bases, J lost 7 bases, and 3 bases stayed unmatched. The germline V gene encodes CDR1 DFQATT and CDR2 SNEGSKA (reference sequence). The CDR3 bases are TGCAGTGCCGGGAGGAGTAATGAGCAGTTCTTC. Translating gives CSAGRSNEQFF.

The J gene is TRBJ1-1, the V gene TRBV6-6; a weak D match, TRBD1 (6 bases). The CDR3 is made up of 12 amino acids. Deletions cut 5 bases from V and 3 bases from J, with 7 bases between. Per the germline V gene, CDR1 is MNHNY and CDR2 is SVGAGI (reference sequence). The CDR3 protein is CASSTGYTEAFF. In DNA form, the CDR3 reads TGTGCCAGCAGTACAGGGTACACTGAAGCTTTCTTT.

DNA for the CDR3: TGTGCCAGCTCACCAACGGGGGGGACAGGGTTGATCGAGCAGTACTTC. It codes for CASSPTGGTGLIEQYF. The chain recombines TRBV18 with TRBJ2-7; tentatively, D is TRBD1 (9 bases). V dropped 2 bases and J dropped 6 bases, with 20 bases sitting between them. The length of the CDR3 is 16 residues. The germline gives CDR1 KGHSH, CDR2 LQKENI.

V and J are TRBV15 and TRBJ1-2; TRBD1 aligns across 9 bases. CDR1 LNHNV and CDR2 YYDKDF come from the germline V gene (reference sequence). The V gene end was trimmed by 3 bases and the J gene end by 11 bases; junction bases not matched to a gene: 13. CDR3 length equals 15 residues. CDR3 sequence: CATSRDRGTSQGYTF. DNA of the CDR3: TGTGCCACCAGCAGGGACAGGGGAACCTCTCAAGGTTACACCTTC.

The V and J genes are TRBV6-5 and TRBJ1-6; 9 bases match TRBD1. Trimming removed 6 bases from V and 9 bases from J; junction bases left unmatched: 6. The V gene's germline CDR1 is MNHEY and CDR2 SVGAGI. The CDR3 loop spans 14 amino acids. The CDR3 region is CASSPGTGSSPLHF. The CDR3 bases are TGTGCCAGCAGCCCCGGGACAGGGAGTTCACCCCTCCACTTT.

This chain links TRBV18 with TRBJ1-3, with D perhaps matching TRBD1 (5 bases). CDR1 KGHSH and CDR2 LQKENI come from the germline V gene. CDR3 length equals 15 residues. The V end lost 2 bases, the J end lost 4 bases, and 12 bases lay between the germline ends. The CDR3 region has the DNA TGTGCCAGCTCACCAACAGGAGCGGGGGGAAACACCATATATTTT. Protein sequence: CASSPTGAGGNTIYF.

This chain connects TRBV6-1 to TRBJ1-2; D unclear. The germline V gene encodes CDR1 MNHNS and CDR2 SASEGT. This CDR3 has 15 amino acids. V lost 2 bases and J lost 4, with 14 bases in between. Here the CDR3 DNA reads TGTGCCAGCAGTGAACCCGGGGAAGTAGGCTATGGCTACACCTTC. Translated, it gives CASSEPGEVGYGYTF.

Points on this clone: One end of the junction fails to match germline, which may point to a read error. The chain couples TRBV7-6 to TRBJ1-1; D is possibly TRBD1 (6 bases). The CDR3 totals 15 residues. CDR1 and CDR2 (germline): SGHVS, FNYEAQ. The CDR3, as DNA: TGTGCCAGCAGCTTATTAAGGAGCGGGGCAGGGGAAGTTTTCTTT. Translated: CASSLLRSGAGEVFF. The complete variable domain, with remaining parts taken from reference TRBV7-6 and TRBJ1-1, reads GAGVSQSPRYKVTKRGQDVALRCDPISGHVSLYWYRQALGQGPEFLTYFNYEAQQDKSGLPNDRFSAERPEGSISTLTIQRTEQRDSAMYRCASSLLRSGAGEVFFGQGTRLTVV.

The chain has TRBV6-1 and TRBJ2-7; 10 positions match TRBD2. V trimming: 7 bases; J trimming: 5 bases; junction bases outside the gene matches: 8. This CDR3 spans 14 amino acids. Germline V CDR1 and CDR2: MNHNS, SASEGT. CDR3 region: CASISASGSHEQYF. Written as DNA, the CDR3 is TGTGCCAGCATATCGGCTAGCGGGAGCCACGAGCAGTACTTC.

The chain employs TRBV25-1 and TRBJ1-2; 9 bases fit TRBD1. The CDR3 extends over 17 amino acids. Trimming took 1 base from V and 8 from J; bases not matched to a gene: 14. The germline V gene encodes CDR1 MGHDK and CDR2 SYGVNS. CDR3 nucleotides: TGTGCCAGCAGTGAATTCAAAACGGGACAGGGAAAGGGCGGCTACACCTTC. This encodes CASSEFKTGQGKGGYTF.

The genes are TRBV6-6 and TRBJ2-5; 9 bases agree with TRBD2. Looked up from germline, CDR1 is MNHNY and CDR2 is SVGAGI (reference sequence). Trimming cost V 0 bases and J 2 bases; bases outside gene matches: 1. The CDR3 extends over 15 amino acids. The CDR3 region has the DNA TGTGCCAGCAGTTACTCGACTAGCGGACAAGAGACCCAGTACTTC. Encoded protein: CASSYSTSGQETQYF.